This TCR beta chain originates from a study of cytomegalovirus exposure and HLA in healthy donors. Notes on the study in general: The study designated 160 or so TCR beta chains cytomegalovirus-associated.

60 Vbeta and 13 Jbeta primers were used in PCR. TCRdb's copy holds only in-frame clones and misses some; the assay was immunoSEQ multiplex PCR. The sample carries 60,000 to 75,000 clones, about 70% recorded once. Regarding this clone: Its specificity is unknown.

The CDR3 is 11 amino acids. Trimming stripped 6 bases from V and 0 bases from J, with 5 bases between. The germline CDR1 and CDR2 sequences are SQVTM and ANQGSEA. Sequenced material: PBMCs. The chain recombines TRBV29-1 with TRBJ1-1, with a weak D call TRBD1 (5 bases). The receptor was isolated from a woman under 40 in good health and CMV-seropositive. In nucleotides, the CDR3 is TGCAGCGTGGGGCTGAACACTGAAGCTTTCTTT. Translating gives CSVGLNTEAFF.